The 26 T cell receptor beta chains in this list originate from one sample, sequenced in a study of blood T cell repertoires in COVID-19. Clones were sequenced by immunoSEQ multiplex PCR, and TCRdb holds only the in-frame ones, with some missing. Of about 180,000 clones listed, 80% to 90% are singletons. Material: peripheral blood. Source of these receptors: a man aged 18 to 35 who had recovered from COVID-19.

The genes are TRBV7-8 and TRBJ2-7; the D gene is possibly TRBD2 (6 bases). The CDR3 extends over 15 amino acids. V was clipped by 5 bases and J by 3 bases, with 17 bases between them. Per the germline V gene, CDR1 is SGHVS and CDR2 is FQNEAQ. The CDR3: CASSVELVGGYEQYF. CDR3 DNA sequence: TGTGCCAGCAGCGTTGAATTGGTGGGGGGCTACGAGCAGTACTTC.

The chain carries TRBV11-2 and TRBJ1-1; perhaps TRBD1 as D (5 bases). Deletions cut 3 bases from V and 1 base from J, with 12 bases between. Germline V gene lookup returns CDR1 SGHAT and CDR2 FQNNGV. The CDR3 is 15 amino acids. CDR3 in DNA: TGTGCCAGCAGCTTGTATCTGACAGCGAACACTGAAGCTTTCTTT. It encodes CASSLYLTANTEAFF.

The rearrangement joins TRBV5-8 to TRBJ1-5; D is perhaps TRBD1 (5 bases). CDR1 is SGHTS, CDR2 YDEGEE, per germline. Trimming stripped 0 bases from V and 3 bases from J, with 10 bases between. The CDR3 is 15 amino acids. Written as DNA, the CDR3 is TGTGCCAGCAGCTTGGAGGGGAGGGCCAATCAGCCCCAGCATTTT. Protein sequence: CASSLEGRANQPQHF. The full variable domain, in which reference TRBV5-8 and TRBJ1-5 provide the parts outside the CDR3, is EAGVTQSPTHLIKTRGQQATLRCSPISGHTSVYWYQQALGLGLQFLLWYDEGEERNRGNFPPRFSGRQFPNYSSELNVNALELEDSALYLCASSLEGRANQPQHFGDGTRLSIL.

This clone was detected only once. The J gene is TRBJ2-7, the V gene TRBV6-2 or TRBV6-3; 9 bases are shared with TRBD1. The germline gives CDR1 MNHEY, CDR2 SVGEGT. V lost 5 bases to trimming and J lost 2 bases; unmatched junction nucleotides: 7. The CDR3 length is 15 residues. The CDR3 bases are TGTGCCAGCAGTAGGGGGGGACAGGGCACCTACGAGCAGTACTTC. This encodes CASSRGGQGTYEQYF.

The genes are TRBV19 and TRBJ2-1, with D maybe TRBD2 (6 bases). CDR3 size: 17 residues. V lost 2 bases, J lost 3 bases, and 17 bases lay in between. CDR1 LNHDA and CDR2 SQIVND come from the germline V gene (reference sequence). The CDR3 DNA reads as TGTGCCAGTAGTATAAGTTTGTTAGCGGACATCTACAATGAGCAGTTCTTC. It codes for CASSISLLADIYNEQFF.

The CDR3 region is CASSLGDRADQPQHF. CDR3 coding DNA: TGTGCCAGCAGCTTGGGGGACAGGGCAGATCAGCCCCAGCATTTT. The rearrangement uses TRBV11-2 and TRBJ1-5; 9 positions agree with TRBD1. This CDR3 region has 15 residues. Germline V gives CDR1 SGHAT, CDR2 FQNNGV. The trim removed 3 bases at V and 5 bases at J, leaving 5 bases unmatched.

The chain has TRBV30 and TRBJ2-5, with 7 nucleotides matching TRBD1. Trimming took 1 base from V and 3 from J; bases not matched to a gene: 2. The CDR3 length is 13 residues. Germline V gene sequence: CDR1 GTSNPN, CDR2 SVGIG (reference sequence). DNA of the CDR3: TGTGCCTGGAGTGGGGGACAGAAAGAGACCCAGTACTTC. Translation: CAWSGGQKETQYF.

The chain carries TRBV12-3 or TRBV12-4 and TRBJ2-7; 8 bases line up with TRBD2. The CDR3 sequence is 13 residues long. The V and J ends lost 2 bases and 3 bases, in that order; junction bases with no gene match: 0. The CDR3 reads CASSLLAGYEQYF. CDR3 nucleotides: TGTGCCAGCAGTTTACTAGCGGGCTACGAGCAGTACTTC.

The rearrangement links TRBV28 to TRBJ2-5; no definite D call. The CDR3 runs to 15 residues. The V gene lost 11 bases and the J gene lost 1 base, with 20 bases spanning the gap. Germline V gene sequence: CDR1 MDHEN, CDR2 SYDVKM. In DNA form, the CDR3 reads TGTGCCTCCTCTTGGGTCAGGCCATTCCAAGAGACCCAGTACTTC. Protein: CASSWVRPFQETQYF. Complete variable domain (other parts from reference TRBV28 and TRBJ2-5): DVKVTQSSRYLVKRTGEKVFLECVQDMDHENMFWYRQDPGLGLRLIYFSYDVKMKEKGDIPEGYSVSREKKERFSLILESASTNQTSMYLCASSWVRPFQETQYFGPGTRLLVL.

The rearrangement uses TRBV30 and TRBJ2-3, with TRBD2 identical over 7 bases. Germline CDR1 GTSNPN, CDR2 SVGIG (reference sequence). The CDR3 contains 13 residues. V shed 1 base and J 3 bases; nucleotides not matched to a gene: 1. This chain's CDR3 is CAWSGGGTDTQYF. The CDR3 DNA reads as TGTGCCTGGAGTGGGGGAGGGACAGATACGCAGTATTTT.

The CDR3 sequence is CASSQRDRYYEQYF. CDR3 coding DNA: TGTGCCAGCAGCCAACGGGACAGGTACTACGAGCAGTACTTC. The J gene is TRBJ2-7, the V gene TRBV3-1 (or the pseudogene TRBV3-2); 8 bases map to TRBD1. CDR1 and CDR2 (germline): LGHDT, YNNKEL (reference sequence). J lost 3 bases, V lost 2 bases, and 3 bases had no gene match. The CDR3 is made up of 14 amino acids.

The V call is TRBV19, the J call TRBJ1-4; D is uncertain. Germline CDR1 LNHDA, CDR2 SQIVND (reference sequence). The CDR3 contains 15 residues. V was cut by 4 bases and J by 8 bases, with 17 bases left in between. This CDR3 is CASSTPAGTQEKLFF. The DNA of the CDR3 is TGTGCCAGTAGTACCCCGGCAGGCACGCAAGAAAAACTGTTTTTT.

The chain carries TRBV7-9 and TRBJ2-5; possible D gene TRBD1, 6 bases. V gave up 5 bases and J gave up 2 bases, with 12 bases separating them. This CDR3 comprises 14 residues. Per the germline V gene, CDR1 is SEHNR and CDR2 is FQNEAQ (reference sequence). CDR3 sequence (DNA): TGTGCCAGCAGCCGCCGGACAGAACAAGAGACCCAGTACTTC. Protein product: CASSRRTEQETQYF.

The rearrangement uses TRBV15 and TRBJ1-6; 7 positions match TRBD1. The J segment lost 10 bases and the V segment lost 0 bases, leaving 6 bases of the junction unmatched. The CDR3 is made up of 15 amino acids. Germline V lookup: CDR1 LNHNV, CDR2 YYDKDF (reference sequence). The CDR3 coding sequence is TGTGCCACCAGCAGAGAGACAGGGAACGTGTCACCCCTCCACTTT. This gives the protein CATSRETGNVSPLHF.

The chain employs TRBV3-1 (or the pseudogene TRBV3-2) and TRBJ2-1; 8 bases match TRBD2. V shed 3 bases, J shed 4 bases, and the junction held 8 bases outside the gene matches. The CDR3 consists of 16 residues. CDR1 LGHDT and CDR2 YNNKEL come from the germline V gene (reference sequence). CDR3 loop: CASSQGAGETYNEQFF. For the CDR3, the DNA is TGTGCCAGCAGCCAGGGAGCGGGAGAGACTTACAATGAGCAGTTCTTC.

This chain connects TRBV5-1 to TRBJ2-3; no clear D gene. The CDR3 length is 14 residues. The germline V and J ends were trimmed by 0 bases and 5 bases, with 10 bases remaining between them. In germline, CDR1 is SGHRS, CDR2 YFSETQ. CDR3 in amino acids: CASSLADPGDTQYF. The CDR3 bases are TGCGCCAGCAGCTTGGCCGATCCCGGAGATACGCAGTATTTT. The full variable domain, completed using reference TRBV5-1 and TRBJ2-3, is KAGVTQTPRYLIKTRGQQVTLSCSPISGHRSVSWYQQTPGQGLQFLFEYFSETQRNKGNFPGRFSGRQFSNSRSEMNVSTLELGDSALYLCASSLADPGDTQYFGPGTRLTVL.

The chain uses TRBV28 and TRBJ2-7, with a tentative D call TRBD1 (6 bases). Germline lookup yields CDR1 MDHEN and CDR2 SYDVKM. The V and J ends lost 7 bases and 3 bases respectively, with 10 bases between them. The CDR3 loop spans 12 amino acids. The CDR3 DNA reads TGTGCCAGCATCAAACAGGGCTACGAGCAGTACTTC. Residues: CASIKQGYEQYF.

V is TRBV6-5 and J is TRBJ1-4, with 8 bases matching TRBD1. From germline, CDR1 is MNHEY and CDR2 SVGAGI. The CDR3 spans 14 residues. V was clipped by 7 bases and J by 3 bases; unmatched bases: 4. Written as DNA, the CDR3 is TGTGCCAGCACCTCGACAGGGGCTAATGAAAAACTGTTTTTT. Residues: CASTSTGANEKLFF.

The chain recombines TRBV5-4 with TRBJ2-5; 7 nucleotides agree with TRBD1. This CDR3 has 14 amino acids. Germline values: CDR1 SGHNT, CDR2 YYREEE (reference sequence). Trimming at V came to 8 bases and at J to 5 bases, leaving 12 bases not matched to a gene. The CDR3 DNA reads as TGTGCCAGTACCTCGGGACAGTCTACGGAGACCCAGTACTTC. As protein: CASTSGQSTETQYF.

V is TRBV3-1 (or the pseudogene TRBV3-2) and J is TRBJ2-5; TRBD1 might be the D (5 bases). CDR3 length: 14 residues. Germline values: CDR1 LGHDT, CDR2 YNNKEL (reference sequence). V was trimmed by 4 bases and J by 4 bases, leaving 13 bases between them. CDR3 sequence (DNA): TGTGCCAGCAGCCCATGGACCCAGGGAGAGACCCAGTACTTC. Amino acid sequence: CASSPWTQGETQYF.

The CDR3: CASSSGLANTGELFF. CDR3 in DNA: TGTGCCAGCAGCTCGGGACTAGCGAACACCGGGGAGCTGTTTTTT. This rearrangement joins TRBV7-2 to TRBJ2-2; the match to TRBD2 covers 8 bases. Germline lookup yields CDR1 SGHTA and CDR2 FQGNSA. The CDR3 spans 15 residues. J was trimmed by 0 bases and V by 4 bases; bases with no gene match: 1.

The rearrangement links TRBV9 to TRBJ2-7; TRBD2 matches at 7 bases. The V gene's germline CDR1 is SGDLS and CDR2 YYNGEE. The CDR3 has 13 amino acids. With 2 bases clipped from V and 6 bases from J, the junction kept 5 bases outside the gene matches. The DNA of the CDR3 is TGTGCCAGCAGCGTGACGGGAGGACCCGAGCAGTACTTC. It yields the protein CASSVTGGPEQYF.

This rearrangement joins TRBV14 to TRBJ2-3, with 8 bases lining up with TRBD2. With 4 bases clipped from V and 1 base from J, the junction kept 16 bases outside the gene matches. In germline, CDR1 is SGHDN, CDR2 FVKESK. CDR3 length: 19 residues. CDR3 amino acids: CASSPAYAGGLIGTDTQYF. DNA of the CDR3: TGTGCCAGCAGCCCCGCCTACGCGGGAGGACTAATTGGCACAGATACGCAGTATTTT.

V is TRBV19 and J is TRBJ2-4, with D perhaps TRBD2 (5 bases). With 9 bases removed from V and 7 bases from J, the gap between germline ends came to 16 bases. Looked up from germline, CDR1 is LNHDA and CDR2 is SQIVND (reference sequence). CDR3 length equals 13 residues. The CDR3 DNA reads as TGTGCCAGCCCACCCCCTGGGAGCAACATTCAGTACTTC. It specifies CASPPPGSNIQYF.

The J gene is TRBJ2-1, the V gene TRBV18, with 9 bases lining up with TRBD2. The V gene end was trimmed by 3 bases and the J gene end by 4 bases; junction bases not matched to a gene: 4. CDR3 size: 15 residues. Germline lookup yields CDR1 KGHSH and CDR2 LQKENI. CDR3 sequence: CASSPSREGYNEQFF. CDR3 DNA: TGTGCCAGCTCACCGTCGCGGGAGGGGTACAATGAGCAGTTCTTC.

This chain links TRBV19 with TRBJ2-7; 8 bases map to TRBD1. The V gene's germline CDR1 is LNHDA and CDR2 SQIVND (reference sequence). V shed 6 bases, J shed 6 bases, and the junction held 10 bases outside the gene matches. There are 14 residues in the CDR3. The CDR3 is CASSPDREIGEQYF. In DNA, the CDR3 is TGTGCCAGTAGCCCGGACAGGGAGATAGGCGAGCAGTACTTC. Drawing the rest from reference TRBV19 and TRBJ2-7, the complete variable domain is DGGITQSPKYLFRKEGQNVTLSCEQNLNHDAMYWYRQDPGQGLRLIYYSQIVNDFQKGDIAEGYSVSREKKESFPLTVTSAQKNPTAFYLCASSPDREIGEQYFGPGTRLTVT.